This entry features one TCR beta chain sequence. Its specificity is unknown. The entry originates in a study of cytomegalovirus exposure and HLA in healthy donors. Overall study findings and caveats: In vitro experiments confirmed that three CMV-associated chains were specific for CMV antigens.

The junction had 5 bases not matched to a gene; V was cut back by 4 bases and J by 0 bases. CDR1 LNHDA and CDR2 SQIVND come from the germline V gene (reference sequence). The CDR3 consists of 15 residues. Amplification used 60 Vbeta primers and 13 Jbeta primers. Per the study methods: Unique TCR beta chains numbered approximately 80 million in a later analysis, with around 11 million shared. The protocol was immunoSEQ multiplex PCR, while the TCRdb copy is restricted to in-frame clones and leaves out a portion. The DNA gave D and trimming, while V, J and clone size come from that table. The sample table sets out about 160,000 clones.

The V gene is TRBV19, the J gene TRBJ2-7; 8 bases agree with TRBD2. The sample taken for sequencing was PBMCs. The sequence derives from a woman aged 60 to 75 in good health and CMV-seronegative. Here the CDR3 reads CASSTSGTSSYEQYF. The CDR3 DNA follows: TGTGCCAGTAGTACCTCCGGGACTAGCTCCTACGAGCAGTACTTC.